The 14 T cell receptor beta chains below were found in one sample sequenced in a study of shared clonotypes between healthy human individuals. Sequenced by immunoSEQ multiplex PCR; TCRdb stores in-frame clones only, minus some. The sample holds approximately 1,000,000 clones; around three quarters are singletons and the top ten take 0.52%. Sequencing was done on a sample of memory CD4+ T cells from PBMCs. The subset was: CD45RA-negative fraction. These receptors were collected from a man aged 18 to 30 in good health. Some clones in this sample may be carry-over from other donors' samples.

The rearrangement uses TRBV11-1 and TRBJ2-1, with 14 bases identical to TRBD2. V shed 5 bases, J shed 2 bases, and the junction held 8 bases outside the gene matches. Germline CDR1 reads SGHAT; CDR2 reads FQDESV (reference sequence). The CDR3 extends over 18 amino acids. CDR3 sequence: CASSHRGTSGRAYNEQFF. As DNA, the CDR3 is TGTGCCAGCAGCCACCGAGGGACTAGCGGGAGAGCCTACAATGAGCAGTTCTTC. Drawing the rest from reference TRBV11-1 and TRBJ2-1, the complete variable domain is EAEVAQSPRYKITEKSQAVAFWCDPISGHATLYWYRQILGQGPELLVQFQDESVVDDSQLPKDRFSAERLKGVDSTLKIQPAELGDSAMYLCASSHRGTSGRAYNEQFFGPGTRLTVL.

The chain links TRBV6-5 to TRBJ2-5; 9 bases align to TRBD1. Trimming at V came to 6 bases and at J to 2 bases, leaving 7 bases not matched to a gene. Per the germline V gene, CDR1 is MNHEY and CDR2 is SVGAGI. CDR3 length equals 15 residues. CDR3 sequence reads: CASRGTGRRQETQYF. The CDR3, as DNA: TGTGCCAGCAGGGGGACAGGGAGGAGGCAAGAGACCCAGTACTTC.

V gene TRBV4-3 combines with J gene TRBJ2-1; D ambiguous. The CDR3 is made up of 16 amino acids. Trimming took 0 bases from V and 2 from J, leaving 11 bases between them. Germline V lookup: CDR1 LGHNA, CDR2 YSLEER. This CDR3 is CASSQDREYAYNEQFF. For the CDR3, the DNA is TGCGCCAGCAGCCAAGATCGTGAGTACGCCTACAATGAGCAGTTCTTC.

The chain is built from TRBV5-1 and TRBJ2-7; 8 nucleotides line up with TRBD1. The V gene end was trimmed by 4 bases and the J gene end by 0 bases; junction bases not matched to a gene: 9. The CDR3 has 16 amino acids. Germline CDR1 is SGHRS and CDR2 is YFSETQ. The DNA for the CDR3 is TGCGCCAGCAGCCCCACCGGGACAGGATCCTCCTACGAGCAGTACTTC. Its protein is CASSPTGTGSSYEQYF.

As regards this clone: The same CDR3 arises from other DNA sequences in this sample as well. V and J are TRBV6-1 and TRBJ2-7, with D perhaps matching TRBD1 or TRBD2 (7 bases each). The CDR3 sequence is 12 residues long. CDR1 is MNHNS, CDR2 SASEGT, per germline. V was trimmed by 7 bases and J by 7 bases, leaving 14 bases between them. Here the CDR3 DNA reads TGTGCCAGCAAACAGGGGAGGGGGGAGCAGTACTTC. It encodes CASKQGRGEQYF.

V usage is TRBV6-1 and J usage is TRBJ2-3; maybe TRBD1 (5 bases). V was cut by 0 bases and J by 14 bases, with 12 bases left in between. Germline CDR1 reads MNHNS; CDR2 reads SASEGT. CDR3 length: 12 residues. CDR3 nucleotide sequence: TGTGCCAGCAGTGAAGCGGGGCGGTCCGGGTATTTT. Translated, it gives CASSEAGRSGYF.

The rearrangement links TRBV6-5 to TRBJ2-2; tentative D call: TRBD1 (6 bases). The CDR3 totals 14 residues. V lost 4 bases, J lost 4 bases, and 10 bases lay in between. Per germline, CDR1 MNHEY and CDR2 SVGAGI. CDR3 DNA sequence: TGTGCCAGCAGTTTCAACAGGGCCACCGGGGAGCTGTTTTTT. It is translated as CASSFNRATGELFF.

V and J are TRBV5-1 and TRBJ1-1; D unclear. Trimming cost V 4 bases and J 1 base, with 8 bases left between them. Germline V gene data show CDR1 as SGHRS and CDR2 as YFSETQ. The CDR3 sequence is 13 residues long. For the CDR3, the DNA is TGCGCCAGCAGCCTGACCCCGAACACTGAAGCTTTCTTT. It codes for CASSLTPNTEAFF.

CDR3 residues: CASSVMGGNTEAFF. CDR3 nucleotide sequence: TGTGCCAGCAGTGTAATGGGGGGGAACACTGAAGCTTTCTTT. This rearrangement joins TRBV2 to TRBJ1-1, with D possibly being TRBD1 (5 bases). Germline values: CDR1 SNHLY, CDR2 FYNNEI. V dropped 4 bases and J dropped 1 base, with 10 bases sitting between them. CDR3 size: 14 residues. Variable domain in full (rest from reference TRBV2 and TRBJ1-1): EPEVTQTPSHQVTQMGQEVILRCVPISNHLYFYWYRQILGQKVEFLVSFYNNEISEKSEIFDDQFSVERPDGSNFTLKIRSTKLEDSAMYFCASSVMGGNTEAFFGQGTRLTVV.

The chain employs TRBV9 and TRBJ2-3, with D perhaps assigned TRBD1 or TRBD2 (6 bases each). CDR3 length: 17 residues. With 1 base removed from V and 0 bases from J, the gap between germline ends came to 15 bases. Germline CDR1 is SGDLS and CDR2 is YYNGEE. This CDR3 reads CASSVFEGGGSTDTQYF. The CDR3 nucleotides are TGTGCCAGCAGCGTATTCGAGGGGGGCGGTAGCACAGATACGCAGTATTTT.

This sequence joins TRBV28 and TRBJ2-1; 7 bases match TRBD2. Germline V gene sequence: CDR1 MDHEN, CDR2 SYDVKM. V lost 5 bases, J lost 3 bases, and 4 bases stayed unmatched. CDR3 size: 14 residues. The CDR3, as DNA: TGTGCCAGCAGTGCCTGGGGGGGCTACAATGAGCAGTTCTTC. It is translated as CASSAWGGYNEQFF.

The rearrangement links TRBV7-6 to TRBJ2-1, with TRBD2 matching over 12 bases. Trimming took 2 bases from V and 7 from J; bases not matched to a gene: 12. Germline V gene data show CDR1 as SGHVS and CDR2 as FNYEAQ. The CDR3 is 18 amino acids. In DNA form, the CDR3 reads TGTGCCAGCAGCTTAAGGCTTCTAGCGGGAGGGCCGGGGAATGAGCAGTTCTTC. It encodes CASSLRLLAGGPGNEQFF.

The V and J genes are TRBV30 and TRBJ1-1; D not certain. CDR1 is GTSNPN and CDR2 is SVGIG in the germline V gene (reference sequence). The CDR3 contains 15 residues. Trimming removed 4 bases at V and 0 bases at J, with 15 bases between. CDR3 residues: CAWNPPGLLNTEAFF. CDR3 nucleotide sequence: TGTGCCTGGAATCCCCCCGGGCTTTTGAACACTGAAGCTTTCTTT.

This clone was seen more than once but under ten times. The chain uses TRBV6-6 and TRBJ2-1; D remains ambiguous. This CDR3 contains 15 residues. The germline gives CDR1 MNHNY, CDR2 SVGAGI (reference sequence). The ends were cut back, 8 bases at V and 9 bases at J, with 23 bases in the middle. The CDR3 region is CASGSADASRGEQFF. The CDR3 coding sequence is TGTGCCAGCGGGTCTGCGGACGCCTCACGCGGTGAGCAGTTCTTC.